What follows describes a single TCR beta chain. This record comes from a study of blood T cell repertoires in COVID-19. Study summary: The samples span acute and convalescent COVID-19 from the United States, Italy and Spain. T cells, B-cell-depleted T cells, or PBMCs supplied cDNA or gDNA.

There are 15 residues in the CDR3. CDR1 is SGHDT and CDR2 is YYEEEE in the germline V gene. V was pared by 4 bases and J by 2 bases, with 6 bases of the junction left unmatched. In the original workflow: Reference gene primer amplification in the assay estimated nucleated cell counts. Here immunoSEQ multiplex PCR was the method, and the copy in TCRdb shows in-frame clones only, minus some. V, J and clone size are those of that table, while D and trimming were read from the DNA. The profile shows 95,000 to 150,000 clones, over 65% of them singletons. Sample: peripheral blood. The V call is TRBV5-6, the J call TRBJ1-5; 7 bases align to TRBD1. This sequence was found in a woman in her seventies with acute or convalescent COVID-19. CDR3: CASSPQQGGNQPQHF. CDR3 in DNA: TGTGCCAGCAGCCCACAGCAGGGGGGCAATCAGCCCCAGCATTTT.